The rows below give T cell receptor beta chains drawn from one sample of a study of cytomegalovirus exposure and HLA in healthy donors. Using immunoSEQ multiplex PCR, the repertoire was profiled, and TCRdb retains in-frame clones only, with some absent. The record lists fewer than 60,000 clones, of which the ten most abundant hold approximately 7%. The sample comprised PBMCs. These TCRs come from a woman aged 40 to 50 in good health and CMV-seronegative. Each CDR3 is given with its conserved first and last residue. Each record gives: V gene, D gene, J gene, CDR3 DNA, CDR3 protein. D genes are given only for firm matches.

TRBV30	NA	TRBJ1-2	TGTGCCTGGAAAGTAGACAGCCTCTATGGCTACACCTTC	CAWKVDSLYGYTF
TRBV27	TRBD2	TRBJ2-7	TGTGCCAGCAGGCCATCGGGGCCGGGGGGCTCCTACGAGCAGTACTTC	CASRPSGPGGSYEQYF
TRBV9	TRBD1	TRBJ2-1	TGTGCCAGCAGCGTTACAGGGGGAGGTTACAATGAGCAGTTCTTC	CASSVTGGGYNEQFF
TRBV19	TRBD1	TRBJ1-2	TGTGCCAGTACCCGAGGTAGACAGGGTGACGGCTACACCTTC	CASTRGRQGDGYTF
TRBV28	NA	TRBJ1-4	TGTGCCAGTTTACGGCAGGATAATGAAAAACTGTTTTTT	CASLRQDNEKLFF
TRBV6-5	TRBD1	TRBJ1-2	TGTGCCAGCAGACTACAGGGGGCCCATGGCTACACCTTC	CASRLQGAHGYTF
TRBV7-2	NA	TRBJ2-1	TGTGCCAGCAGCACCCAGGGTTCCTACAATGAGCAGTTCTTC	CASSTQGSYNEQFF
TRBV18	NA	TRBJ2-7	TGTGCCAGCTCACCCGGGTCCCCCGGCCTCTACGAGCAGTACTTC	CASSPGSPGLYEQYF
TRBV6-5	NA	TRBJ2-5	TGTGCCAGCAGTAGGGGACAACGAGAGACCCAGTACTTC	CASSRGQRETQYF
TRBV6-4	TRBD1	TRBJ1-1	TGTGCCAGCAGTGGGGACAGGGGCACTGAAGCTTTCTTT	CASSGDRGTEAFF
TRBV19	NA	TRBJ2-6	TGTGCCAGTAGAGACAGCTCTGGGGCCAACGTCCTGACTTTC	CASRDSSGANVLTF
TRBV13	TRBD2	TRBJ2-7	TGTGCCAGCAGCCGATCGGGGGGGTTAACCTCCTACGAGCAGTACTTC	CASSRSGGLTSYEQYF
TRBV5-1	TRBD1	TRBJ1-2	TGCGCCAGCAGCCCGGGGGACAGCTACTATGGCTACACCTTC	CASSPGDSYYGYTF
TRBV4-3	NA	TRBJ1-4	TGCGCCAGCAGCCAAGATGACAGTTCGGATGAAAAACTGTTTTTT	CASSQDDSSDEKLFF
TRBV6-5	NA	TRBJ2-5	TGTGCCAGCAGTTCAAGGCGGGGCATGACCCAGTACTTC	CASSSRRGMTQYF
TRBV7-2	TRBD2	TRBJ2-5	TGTGCCAGCAGTAAATACCTCGAGGGACTAGCGGAGACCCAGTACTTC	CASSKYLEGLAETQYF
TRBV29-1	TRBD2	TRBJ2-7	TGCAGCGTTGTCAGGGCCGGGACTACCTCTACGAGGCAGTACTTC	CSVVRAGTTSTRQYF
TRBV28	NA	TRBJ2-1	TGTGCCAGCAGTTTGGCAAGCAATGAGCAGTTCTTC	CASSLASNEQFF
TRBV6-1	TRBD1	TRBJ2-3	TGTGCCAGCAGTGAAGCGGGGACAGGGGACCCCACAGATACGCAGTATTTT	CASSEAGTGDPTDTQYF
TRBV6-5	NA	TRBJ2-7	TGTGCCAGCAGCCCCGGGCCCACAGGGACCTACGAGCAGTACTTC	CASSPGPTGTYEQYF
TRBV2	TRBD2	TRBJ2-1	TGTGCCAGCAGTGAACTAGCGGGAGGTTACAATGAGCAGTTCTTC	CASSELAGGYNEQFF